This TCR beta chain was captured in a study of cytomegalovirus exposure and HLA in healthy donors (dated by TCRdb to 2016 to 2017). Regarding the complete study: An earlier analysis of approximately 590 of the donors reported roughly 300 Gb of sequence data and some 120 million unique TCR beta sequences from 190 million or so T cells. A later analysis re-examined previously published TCR beta repertoires from just over 650 donors and added high-resolution HLA genotyping to investigate patterns of TCR occurrence. High-throughput TCR immunosequencing, statistical association of individual TCRs with disease status, and machine learning were combined to predict cytomegalovirus infection status. Roughly five DR-DQ haplotypes were handled as single units for association and clustering, since linkage in the cohort was strong. Along with the roughly 700-subject first cohort, a separate validation cohort of about 110 different subjects was used. Using immunosequencing, the study profiled T cell repertoires from 640 or so subjects and related those repertoires to cytomegalovirus serostatus. The aim of the study was to test whether cataloging public T cell receptors could identify signatures of past pathogen exposure. An early release covering roughly 640 HLA-typed donors comprised about 300 gigabases of sequencing data and 85 million or so unique TCR sequences. In a later genetic analysis, genome-wide SNP genotypes for about 55% of the roughly 700 donors were used, and that subset was treated as a discovery cohort. On average, roughly 240,000 unique TCR beta nucleotide sequences were sequenced per donor among 398 genotyped donors of the cohort, with approximately 18% of those sequences being non-productive. Donor age, sex, ethnicity and CMV serostatus were compiled alongside the repertoire data. Typing coverage varied by locus: 629-630 donors for A, B, C, DRB1 and DQB1; around 560 for DQA1; 600 to 610 for DPA1; 450 to 480 for DPB1. Among the approximately 420 genotyped donors, 75% to 90% belonged to the genetic ancestry cluster associated with self-reported Caucasian donors. In the later analysis, no new phenotypic data were used to find candidate immune exposures; instead, reliance was placed on TCR beta sequences and their occurrence across donors. Every discovery cohort repertoire had been produced on one sequencing platform. An earlier analysis of fewer than 750 of the donors used high-throughput TCR beta sequencing to judge whether each TCR beta V gene segment behaved as functional or pseudogenic. Both class I and class II loci were covered by HLA typing, at four-digit resolution. What the study reported, not specific to this receptor: The cohort was sequenced for TCR beta chains only, and without alpha or paired-chain data the features that could be detected were limited. A later analysis reported that several top co-occurrence clusters appeared linked to parvovirus B19, influenza, CMV and Epstein-Barr virus. In an earlier analysis of over 550 of the donors, most TCR beta V segments were observed in productive rearrangements about 87% or about 30% of the time, broadly matching IMGT annotations. Specific HLA alleles were associated with 15,000 to 20,000 TCR beta sequences at a false discovery rate of 0.05 in a later analysis. Across donors, most TCR sequences were observed very rarely, whereas some public TCRs were present in many individuals. For the cohort, immune exposure information was limited to CMV serostatus. Some IMGT-functional V segments, including TRBV6-2 and TRBV6-3, could not be distinguished by the 87-base-pair reads and were therefore excluded. Cytomegalovirus status was reported to be diagnosed by the classifier with high specificity and sensitivity in both the original and validation cohorts. In a later analysis, most CMV-associated TCR beta chains were found to appear HLA-restricted, with HLA associations seemingly driven largely by CMV exposure. In vitro tests confirmed that three of the cytomegalovirus-associated TCR beta chains recognize cytomegalovirus antigens. A later genetic analysis associated a missense DCLRE1C variant with V-gene and J-gene trimming of TCR beta chains, and an independent cohort replicated the association. A further reported finding was that TCR beta sequences accurately predicted the HLA-A and HLA-B alleles for most subjects in the first cohort. Sequencing depth was assumed to be roughly uniform across donors in the presence/absence analyses, though that assumption may not hold. Linkage disequilibrium might explain the correlated functional status among segregating V segments, but an unknown experimental factor could not be ruled out. A total of 150 to 200 TCR beta chains were listed by the study as associated with cytomegalovirus. When HLA alleles, especially DR and DQ, strongly co-occurred, TCR associations were difficult to assign to individual alleles. It was suggested by the authors that the approach could potentially be generalized to other disease states and immunological phenotypes. In a later analysis, HLA-associated TCR beta chains showed more clonal expansion and lower generation probabilities than non-associated chains that were equally common. According to a later genetic analysis, donors in an Asian-associated ancestry cluster had fewer N-insertions in productive TCRs than the approximately 710-donor mean. In a later analysis, the rate of TCR association differed among HLA loci, with DRB1 alleles having the most associated TCRs and HLA-C alleles having the fewest. HLA typing was unavailable for some donors at each locus, so association tests used only the typed subset. The sequencing pipeline was judged likely to have produced a cluster of highly shared sequence variants as a technical artifact. Because counts were too low, about 18 rarely observed V segments, including chromosome 9 orphons, were left out of the earlier analysis of 500 to 750 of the donors.

The CDR3 measures 12 amino acids from cysteine to phenylalanine. Of all the DNA, just the CDR3 is kept, 36 bases in frame from base 1. V drops 6 bases and J drops 6 bases, leaving 12 bases in between. Taken from the germline V gene, the CDR1 and CDR2 loops are SGHVS and FQNEAQ. Libraries were prepared through the immunoSEQ multiplex PCR assay. For the multiplex PCR, a mixture combining 60 forward primers for TCR Vbeta segments and 13 reverse primers for TCR Jbeta segments was used. Amplification of the CDR3 region of rearranged TCR beta genes was performed with a multiplex PCR assay on genomic DNA. The amplified TCR beta libraries were sequenced on the Illumina HiSeq System as 87-base-pair reads. In the original analysis: A later analysis tallied roughly 76 million unique TCR beta chains across the 610 or so repertoires, and approximately 12 million of those chains were shared by two or more donors. Raw reads were error-corrected and collapsed into unique sequences by a nearest-neighbor algorithm in which closely related sequences were merged to remove PCR and sequencing errors. CDR3 sequences were aligned to IMGT reference sequences to assign V, D and J gene segments. For a sequence to be retained, at least a six-nucleotide match to both a V gene segment and a J gene segment was required. Rearrangements were called productive when the CDR3 lacked stop codons and stayed in frame with V and J; all others were non-productive. CDR3 was defined according to IMGT convention as the region running from the second conserved V-encoded cysteine to the conserved J-encoded phenylalanine. The earlier analysis of about 590 of the donors excluded sequences that lacked an unambiguous match to a single V gene segment. In an earlier analysis of more than 500 of the donors, a V segment was called functional when productive rearrangements were above 56.7%, and segregating when the standard deviation between donors exceeded 5%. A statistical classification framework was built for diagnosing cytomegalovirus status from the catalog of TCR beta chain sequences. A later analysis assigned V and J genes by comparing TCR nucleotide sequences with IMGT/GENE-DB human TR gene sequences. A later analysis assigned CDR3 sequences and most-parsimonious VDJ recombination scenarios with the TCRdist pipeline. A later analysis defined each TCR beta chain by its CDR3 amino acid sequence plus V-gene family, and excluded reads lacking a unique V-gene family. In a later analysis, around 600 highly shared, low-generation-probability nucleotide sequences were removed to address suspected cross-contamination and a sequencing artifact. A later analysis calculated a clonal expansion index for each public chain from normalized within-repertoire ranks of inferred template counts. In a later analysis, generation probabilities were computed with a VDJ recombination model fitted to out-of-frame rearrangements, and the resulting probabilities were checked against IGoR. In a later analysis, TCR-TCR, TCR-HLA and TCR-CMV co-occurrence was scored with hypergeometric tests, and a repertoire-size bias correction was applied to TCR pairs. In a later analysis, false discovery rates were estimated by permuting HLA or CMV assignments 20 times. A later analysis grouped co-occurring TCRs with DBSCAN, adding TCRdist sequence similarity when clustering within HLA-allele-positive subsets. Co-occurrence clustering excluded repertoires with fewer than 30,000 or more than 120,000 public chains, plus five with anomalous nucleotide sharing. As stored in TCRdb, this immuneACCESS dataset retains in-frame rearrangements with V and J assigned. A fraction of the clones does not appear; measured against another copy, unresolved V genes explain less than half of the discrepancy, and the remainder lacks a known reason. The DNA gave D and trimming, while V, J and clone size come from that table. This sample gives 110,000 to 150,000 clones in total; about a tenth of them show up just once. Together, the top ten hold about 1.7% of the sample.

The cohort consisted of approximately 670 healthy bone marrow donors. Cohort members were all nominally healthy when sampled, although unrecorded immune exposures were likely present. The donor was CMV seronegative and was included in the group of over 300 seronegative cohort members. A peripheral blood sample was collected from each donor, and TCR beta sequencing was performed on peripheral blood mononuclear cells. The Qiagen DNeasy Blood Extraction Kit was used to extract genomic DNA from the blood cell samples. In regard to this clone: Its antigen remains undetermined. Per-base quality was not reported, and no clone a single base away is much larger than it.

The clonotype comes from a male donor in good health and CMV-seronegative. The rearrangement joined TRBV7-8 to TRBJ2-7; TRBD1 could be the D gene, as 6 bases match. Sequencing input: PBMCs. CDR3 protein: CASRDTGIEQYF. Here is the DNA: TGTGCCAGCAGGGATACAGGGATCGAGCAGTACTTC.